This is a list of T cell receptor beta chains from one sample in a study of cytomegalovirus exposure and HLA in healthy donors. Sequencing used immunoSEQ multiplex PCR; TCRdb keeps in-frame clones, though not all of them. The sample contains 150,000 to 200,000 clones, about three quarters of which appear only once. The sample taken for sequencing was PBMCs. Receptors originate from a female donor in good health and CMV-seronegative. The CDR3 runs from the conserved cysteine through the conserved F or W. A D gene is named only where the DNA matches it firmly. Not every row has a clone size; where given, it reads once, few, many or a size class.

clone size	V gene	D gene	J gene	CDR3 protein	CDR3 DNA
few	TRBV11-3	-	TRBJ2-3	CASSSGLPTHTQYF	TGTGCCAGCAGCTCCGGACTTCCCACCCATACGCAGTATTTT
few	TRBV2	TRBD1	TRBJ1-5	CASRGQSNQPQHF	TGTGCCAGCAGGGGACAGAGCAATCAGCCCCAGCATTTT
once	TRBV5-6	-	TRBJ1-2	CASSLGEGYGYTF	TGTGCCAGCAGCTTGGGGGAGGGCTATGGCTACACCTTC
-	TRBV19	-	TRBJ2-6	CASRLTRASGANVLTF	TGTGCCAGTAGGCTAACCAGGGCTTCCGGGGCCAACGTCCTGACTTTC
-	TRBV5-1	-	TRBJ1-1	CASSLVPGAEAFF	TGCGCCAGCAGCTTGGTCCCGGGGGCTGAAGCTTTCTTT
-	TRBV11-2	-	TRBJ1-1	CASSPGTEAEAFF	TGTGCCAGCAGCCCAGGGACTGAGGCCGAAGCTTTCTTT
-	TRBV4-2	TRBD1	TRBJ2-7	CASSQGARTGDRSSYEQYF	TGTGCCAGCAGCCAAGGGGCAAGAACAGGGGACCGCAGCTCCTACGAGCAGTACTTC
-	TRBV6-1	-	TRBJ1-5	CASSAYNQPQHF	TGTGCCAGCAGTGCCTATAATCAGCCCCAGCATTTT
many	TRBV19	TRBD1	TRBJ1-2	CASSISNRDRGYGYTF	TGTGCCAGTAGTATATCGAACCGGGACAGAGGATATGGCTACACCTTC
-	TRBV5-4	-	TRBJ1-1	CASSLGGQGRGNTEAFF	TGTGCCAGCAGCTTGGGGGGCCAGGGCAGGGGGAACACTGAAGCTTTCTTT
-	TRBV10-1	TRBD1	TRBJ2-7	CASSEGRGYEQYF	TGCGCCAGCAGTGAGGGCAGGGGGTACGAGCAGTACTTC
-	TRBV4-1	TRBD2	TRBJ2-3	CASSQSSHAREDHTDTQYF	TGCGCCAGCAGCCAATCTTCTCACGCCCGGGAGGATCACACAGATACGCAGTATTTT
-	TRBV6-6	TRBD1	TRBJ1-2	CASSRGQGGSGYTF	TGTGCCAGCAGCCGGGGACAGGGGGGAAGCGGCTACACCTTC
-	TRBV5-1	TRBD2	TRBJ2-1	CASRAGGPSYNEQFF	TGCGCCAGCAGAGCGGGGGGCCCCTCCTACAATGAGCAGTTCTTC
-	TRBV6-5	-	TRBJ2-1	CASNRGIPYNEQFF	TGTGCCAGCAACCGAGGGATTCCCTACAATGAGCAGTTCTTC
once	TRBV30	-	TRBJ2-4	CAWRRRGLENIQYF	TGTGCCTGGAGGCGCCGGGGATTGGAAAACATTCAGTACTTC
-	TRBV28	TRBD1	TRBJ1-1	CASSFRHRGSGTEAFF	TGTGCCAGCAGTTTTAGGCACAGGGGATCGGGCACTGAAGCTTTCTTT
-	TRBV7-3	-	TRBJ2-1	CASSLGTSYNEQFF	TGTGCCAGCAGCTTAGGGACTTCCTACAATGAGCAGTTCTTC
few	TRBV2	TRBD2	TRBJ2-7	CASMTAGGPYEQYF	TGTGCCAGCATGACAGCGGGAGGGCCCTACGAGCAGTACTTC
-	TRBV19	-	TRBJ1-1	CASSPGNTEAFF	TGTGCCAGTAGTCCAGGGAACACTGAAGCTTTCTTT
-	TRBV19	TRBD1	TRBJ2-7	CASSIRTGGTYEQYF	TGTGCCAGTAGTATAAGGACAGGGGGAACCTACGAGCAGTACTTC
-	TRBV11-2	TRBD2	TRBJ2-7	CASSPGLAYSYEQYF	TGTGCCAGCAGCCCGGGACTAGCGTACTCCTACGAGCAGTACTTC
-	TRBV6-6	-	TRBJ2-2	CASSYSAGYGTGELFF	TGTGCCAGCAGTTACTCCGCGGGGTATGGGACCGGGGAGCTGTTTTTT
-	TRBV9	-	TRBJ1-5	CASSVHGDSNQPQHF	TGTGCCAGCAGCGTTCACGGAGATAGCAATCAGCCCCAGCATTTT
-	TRBV4-1	-	TRBJ1-5	CASSQTGSLSNQPQHF	TGCGCCAGCAGCCAAACAGGGTCCCTCAGCAATCAGCCCCAGCATTTT
-	TRBV27	-	TRBJ2-1	CASSLWPGVPSPEQFF	TGTGCCAGCAGTTTATGGCCGGGGGTCCCGAGCCCTGAGCAGTTCTTC
few	TRBV19	TRBD1	TRBJ1-1	CASFRTGETPTEAFF	TGTGCCAGTTTCCGGACAGGGGAGACCCCCACTGAAGCTTTCTTT
-	TRBV6-1	-	TRBJ1-2	CASTIQPWVSPHNTF	TGTGCCAGCACCATACAGCCATGGGTTTCGCCTCACAACACCTTC
-	TRBV9	TRBD1	TRBJ1-3	CASSVAGTVSGNTIYF	TGTGCCAGCAGCGTAGCTGGGACAGTCTCTGGAAACACCATATATTTT
-	TRBV5-1	-	TRBJ1-5	CASSLGGLADQPQHF	TGCGCCAGCAGCTTGGGGGGGTTAGCGGATCAGCCCCAGCATTTT
-	TRBV7-2	TRBD1	TRBJ2-7	CASSLGFGQGYYEQYF	TGTGCCAGCAGCTTAGGCTTCGGACAGGGTTACTACGAGCAGTACTTC
-	TRBV30	TRBD1	TRBJ2-6	CALTDRAGANALTF	TGTGCCTTGACCGACAGGGCTGGGGCCAACGCCCTGACTTTC
-	TRBV5-1	TRBD1	TRBJ2-7	CASSIGTGSEQYF	TGCGCCAGCAGCATAGGGACAGGGTCCGAGCAGTACTTC
-	TRBV6-6	TRBD1	TRBJ2-7	CASSYSRTGGSYEQYF	TGTGCCAGCAGTTACTCTCGGACAGGGGGCTCCTACGAGCAGTACTTC
-	TRBV30	-	TRBJ1-5	CAWREPGRLAQHF	TGTGCCTGGAGAGAACCCGGTAGATTGGCCCAGCATTTT
once	TRBV2	-	TRBJ2-7	CASSGLPYEQYF	TGTGCCAGCAGTGGACTACCCTACGAGCAGTACTTC
few	TRBV2	TRBD2	TRBJ2-2	CASSLASGVPGELFF	TGTGCCAGCAGCCTAGCTAGCGGGGTCCCCGGGGAGCTGTTTTTT
few	TRBV5-1	-	TRBJ1-1	CASSGGGRGAFF	TGCGCCAGCAGCGGGGGGGGGCGCGGGGCTTTCTTT
few	TRBV5-1	-	TRBJ2-7	CASSPGQGGYEQYF	TGCGCCAGCAGCCCAGGACAGGGAGGGTACGAGCAGTACTTC
-	TRBV15	TRBD1	TRBJ2-5	CATSRFWTGGEETQYF	TGTGCCACCAGCAGATTCTGGACAGGGGGCGAAGAGACCCAGTACTTC
few	TRBV4-2	TRBD2	TRBJ2-2	CASSQSLGGPWGELFF	TGTGCCAGCAGCCAATCCCTGGGAGGGCCGTGGGGGGAGCTGTTTTTT
-	TRBV19	TRBD1	TRBJ1-1	CASRPTGGMNTEAFF	TGTGCCAGTAGGCCGACAGGGGGCATGAACACTGAAGCTTTCTTT
-	TRBV30	-	TRBJ1-1	CAWSVRRGDTEAFF	TGTGCCTGGAGTGTAAGGAGGGGCGACACTGAAGCTTTCTTT
-	TRBV10-3	-	TRBJ1-2	CAISKDGGGNYGYTF	TGTGCCATCAGCAAGGACGGCGGGGGTAACTATGGCTACACCTTC
few	TRBV7-9	TRBD1	TRBJ2-2	CASSPRQGLYTGELFF	TGTGCCAGCAGTCCCCGACAGGGTCTGTACACCGGGGAGCTGTTTTTT
-	TRBV9	TRBD2	TRBJ2-7	CASSRASGSGNEQYF	TGTGCCAGCAGCAGGGCTAGCGGGAGCGGCAACGAGCAGTACTTC
-	TRBV27	TRBD2	TRBJ2-1	CASSLSPSGSEQFF	TGTGCCAGCAGTTTATCTCCTAGCGGGAGTGAGCAGTTCTTC
-	TRBV19	TRBD2	TRBJ2-5	CASSVLAGGQETQYF	TGTGCCAGTAGTGTCCTAGCGGGGGGCCAAGAGACCCAGTACTTC
-	TRBV7-2	-	TRBJ1-1	CASSSNRFTEAFF	TGTGCCAGCAGCTCGAACAGGTTCACTGAAGCTTTCTTT
-	TRBV5-6	-	TRBJ1-3	CASSTRFQTGNTIYF	TGTGCCAGCAGCACGAGATTCCAAACTGGAAACACCATATATTTT
-	TRBV7-9	TRBD1	TRBJ1-6	CATSGQGQGALHF	TGTGCCACCTCGGGACAGGGACAGGGGGCCCTCCACTTT
-	TRBV10-3	-	TRBJ1-3	CAISESAGVLSGNTIYF	TGTGCCATCAGTGAGTCGGCAGGGGTGTTATCTGGAAACACCATATATTTT
-	TRBV2	TRBD1	TRBJ1-1	CASIKETGVLNTEAFF	TGTGCCAGCATTAAAGAGACAGGGGTTCTGAACACTGAAGCTTTCTTT
-	TRBV7-2	TRBD2	TRBJ2-7	CASSLQTSRSYEQYF	TGTGCCAGCAGCCTACAGACTAGCCGTTCCTACGAGCAGTACTTC
-	TRBV6-6	TRBD2	TRBJ2-3	CASKPSGSADTQYF	TGTGCCAGCAAGCCCAGCGGGAGTGCAGATACGCAGTATTTT
-	TRBV5-1	TRBD1	TRBJ2-1	CASSFNPPGQGFGEQFF	TGCGCCAGCAGCTTTAACCCTCCGGGACAGGGGTTCGGTGAGCAGTTCTTC
-	TRBV5-1	TRBD1	TRBJ1-1	CASSPGQPNTEAFF	TGCGCCAGCAGCCCGGGACAGCCGAACACTGAAGCTTTCTTT